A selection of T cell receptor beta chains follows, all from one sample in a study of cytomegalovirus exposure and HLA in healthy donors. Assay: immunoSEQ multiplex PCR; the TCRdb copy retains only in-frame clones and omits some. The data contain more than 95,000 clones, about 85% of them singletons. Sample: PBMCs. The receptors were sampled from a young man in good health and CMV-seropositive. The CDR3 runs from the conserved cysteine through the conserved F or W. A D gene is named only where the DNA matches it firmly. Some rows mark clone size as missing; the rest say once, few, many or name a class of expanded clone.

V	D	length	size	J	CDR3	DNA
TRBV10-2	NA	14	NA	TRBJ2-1	CASIEGLPGNEQFF	TGCGCCAGCATCGAGGGACTCCCGGGCAATGAGCAGTTCTTC
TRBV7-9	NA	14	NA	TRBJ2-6	CASSLQREINVLTF	TGTGCCAGCAGCTTACAACGGGAGATCAACGTCCTGACTTTC
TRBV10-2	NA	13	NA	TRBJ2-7	CASSGGINREQYF	TGCGCCAGCAGTGGGGGCATCAACCGCGAGCAGTACTTC
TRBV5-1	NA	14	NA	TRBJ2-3	CASSLGQRTDTQYF	TGCGCCAGCAGCTTGGGACAGCGCACAGATACGCAGTATTTT
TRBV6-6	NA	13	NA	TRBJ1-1	CASSPTVNTEAFF	TGTGCCAGCAGCCCGACAGTGAACACTGAAGCTTTCTTT
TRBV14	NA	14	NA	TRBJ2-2	CASSQSKNTGELFF	TGTGCCAGCAGCCAGAGTAAGAACACCGGGGAGCTGTTTTTT
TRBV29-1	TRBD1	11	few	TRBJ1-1	CSGQGFSEAFF	TGCAGCGGACAGGGTTTTTCTGAAGCTTTCTTT
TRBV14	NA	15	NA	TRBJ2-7	CASSQVGAGIYEQYF	TGTGCCAGCAGCCAAGTAGGGGCAGGGATCTACGAGCAGTACTTC
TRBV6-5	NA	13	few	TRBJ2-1	CATCLYRGGEQFF	TGTGCCACCTGCCTGTACAGGGGGGGTGAGCAGTTCTTC
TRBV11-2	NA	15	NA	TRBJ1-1	CASSLDISRYTEAFF	TGTGCCAGCAGCTTGGACATCTCGCGCTACACTGAAGCTTTCTTT
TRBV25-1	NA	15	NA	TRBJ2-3	CASSDLGLRTDTQYF	TGTGCCAGCAGTGACCTAGGACTTCGCACAGATACGCAGTATTTT
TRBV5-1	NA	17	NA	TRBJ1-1	CASSLNGTPQRGTEAFF	TGCGCCAGCAGCTTGAACGGGACACCCCAAAGGGGGACTGAAGCTTTCTTT
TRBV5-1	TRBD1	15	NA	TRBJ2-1	CASSPGQGSYNEQFF	TGCGCCAGCAGCCCTGGACAGGGCTCCTACAATGAGCAGTTCTTC
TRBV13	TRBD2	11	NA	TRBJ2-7	CASASGGEQYF	TGTGCCAGCGCTAGCGGGGGAGAGCAGTACTTC
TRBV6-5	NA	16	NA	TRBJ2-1	CASSYSAEPPYNEQFF	TGTGCCAGCAGTTACTCTGCCGAGCCCCCTTACAATGAGCAGTTCTTC
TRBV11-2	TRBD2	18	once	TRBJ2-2	CASSSGLAGGSQTGELFF	TGTGCCAGCAGCTCGGGACTAGCGGGGGGATCGCAAACCGGGGAGCTGTTTTTT
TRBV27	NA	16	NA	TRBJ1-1	CASSSRAIRKNTEAFF	TGTGCCAGCAGTTCGAGGGCTATCAGAAAGAACACTGAAGCTTTCTTT
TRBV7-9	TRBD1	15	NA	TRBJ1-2	CASSPWDRATGGYTF	TGTGCCAGCAGCCCGTGGGACAGGGCGACGGGTGGCTACACCTTC
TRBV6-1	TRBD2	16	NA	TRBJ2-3	CASSEVAGGRTDTQYF	TGTGCCAGCAGTGAAGTAGCGGGGGGCCGCACAGATACGCAGTATTTT
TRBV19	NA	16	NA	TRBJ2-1	CASSSQGGSSYNEQFF	TGTGCCAGTAGTTCTCAAGGGGGTAGCTCCTACAATGAGCAGTTCTTC
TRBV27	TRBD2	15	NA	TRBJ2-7	CASSNGASGGYEQYF	TGTGCCAGCAGTAATGGGGCTAGCGGGGGCTACGAGCAGTACTTC
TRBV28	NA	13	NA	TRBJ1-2	CASSLRGPYGYTF	TGTGCCAGCAGTTTAAGGGGTCCCTATGGCTACACCTTC
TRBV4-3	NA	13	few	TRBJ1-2	CASSQGQGYGYTF	TGCGCCAGCAGCCAAGGGCAGGGCTATGGCTACACCTTC
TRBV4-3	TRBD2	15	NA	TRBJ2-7	CASSQEERGSYEQYF	TGCGCCAGCAGCCAAGAAGAGCGGGGGTCCTACGAGCAGTACTTC
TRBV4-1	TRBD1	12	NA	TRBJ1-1	CASSQDRVEAFF	TGCGCCAGCAGCCAGGACAGGGTTGAAGCTTTCTTT
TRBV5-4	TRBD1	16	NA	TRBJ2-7	CASSARQGLRRYEQYF	TGTGCCAGCAGCGCTAGACAGGGGCTGAGGCGCTACGAGCAGTACTTC
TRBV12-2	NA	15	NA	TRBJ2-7	CASRLERGTPYEQYF	TGTGCAAGTCGCTTAGAGCGGGGGACCCCTTACGAGCAGTACTTC
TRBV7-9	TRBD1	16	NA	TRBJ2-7	CASSTGQGYYSYEQYF	TGTGCCAGCAGCACCGGACAGGGATACTACTCCTACGAGCAGTACTTC
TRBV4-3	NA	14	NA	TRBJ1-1	CASSPKAGNTEAFF	TGCGCCAGCAGCCCGAAGGCGGGTAACACTGAAGCTTTCTTT
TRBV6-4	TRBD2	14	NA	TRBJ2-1	CASSENGGADEQFF	TGTGCCAGCAGTGAAAACGGGGGGGCGGATGAGCAGTTCTTC
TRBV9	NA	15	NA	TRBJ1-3	CASSPVPHSGNTIYF	TGTGCCAGCAGCCCAGTACCCCACTCTGGAAACACCATATATTTT
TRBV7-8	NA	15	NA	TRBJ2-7	CASSLVGQTDYEQYF	TGTGCCAGCAGCTTAGTTGGACAGACAGACTACGAGCAGTACTTC
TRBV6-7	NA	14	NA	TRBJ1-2	CASSSDIPTHGYTF	TGTGCCAGCAGTTCGGACATACCGACCCATGGCTACACCTTC
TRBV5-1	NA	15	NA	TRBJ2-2	CASSGSKFNTGELFF	TGCGCCAGCAGCGGGAGTAAATTTAACACCGGGGAGCTGTTTTTT
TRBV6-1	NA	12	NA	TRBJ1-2	CASTTGNYGYTF	TGTGCCAGCACTACAGGGAACTATGGCTACACCTTC
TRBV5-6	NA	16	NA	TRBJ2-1	CASSLGRDFPYNEQFF	TGTGCCAGCAGCTTGGGCCGGGACTTTCCATACAATGAGCAGTTCTTC
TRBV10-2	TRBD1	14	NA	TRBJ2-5	CASSKTGWLETQYF	TGCGCCAGCAGTAAGACAGGGTGGTTAGAGACCCAGTACTTC
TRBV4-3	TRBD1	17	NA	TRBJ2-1	CASSQSPWTGLDNEQFF	TGCGCCAGCAGCCAATCCCCTTGGACAGGGCTCGACAATGAGCAGTTCTTC
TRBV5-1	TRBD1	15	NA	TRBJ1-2	CASSRLGQGLGGYTF	TGCGCCAGCAGCCGATTGGGACAGGGGCTCGGCGGCTACACCTTC
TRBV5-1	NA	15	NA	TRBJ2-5	CASSSLPTMGETQYF	TGCGCCAGCAGCTCACTCCCGACTATGGGGGAGACCCAGTACTTC
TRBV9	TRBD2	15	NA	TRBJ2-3	CASSERGGPGDTQYF	TGTGCCAGCAGCGAGCGGGGGGGGCCGGGAGATACGCAGTATTTT
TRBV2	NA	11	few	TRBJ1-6	CASTERPPLHF	TGTGCCAGCACAGAGCGACCGCCCCTCCACTTT
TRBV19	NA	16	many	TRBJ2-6	CASSIFEGSGANVLTF	TGTGCCAGTAGTATATTTGAGGGATCTGGGGCCAACGTCCTGACTTTC
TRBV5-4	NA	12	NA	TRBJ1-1	CASSFGGTEAFF	TGTGCCAGCAGCTTCGGCGGCACTGAAGCTTTCTTT
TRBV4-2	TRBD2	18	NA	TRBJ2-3	CASSQGDLAGGGPDTQYF	TGTGCCAGCAGCCAAGGAGATTTAGCGGGGGGGGGCCCGGATACGCAGTATTTT
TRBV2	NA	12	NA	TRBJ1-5	CASSDISQPQHF	TGTGCCAGCAGTGACATTTCTCAGCCCCAGCATTTT
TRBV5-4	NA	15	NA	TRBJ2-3	CASSLVGGGTDTQYF	TGTGCCAGCAGCTTGGTGGGAGGTGGCACAGATACGCAGTATTTT
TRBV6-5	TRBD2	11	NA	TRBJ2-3	CASSREGTQYF	TGTGCCAGCAGCCGGGAGGGTACGCAGTATTTT
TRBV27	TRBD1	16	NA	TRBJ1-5	CASSPSTGESGQPQHF	TGTGCCAGCAGTCCTTCGACAGGGGAGAGTGGGCAGCCCCAGCATTTT
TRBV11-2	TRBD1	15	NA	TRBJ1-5	CASSPGTGGYQPQHF	TGTGCCAGCAGCCCAGGGACAGGGGGATATCAGCCCCAGCATTTT
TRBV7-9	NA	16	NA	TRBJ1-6	CASSWDLGSINSPLHF	TGTGCCAGCAGCTGGGACCTCGGGAGTATTAATTCACCCCTCCACTTT
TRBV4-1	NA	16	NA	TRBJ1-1	CASSQDGRQGNTEAFF	TGCGCCAGCAGCCAAGATGGTCGGCAGGGGAACACTGAAGCTTTCTTT
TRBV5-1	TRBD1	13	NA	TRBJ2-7	CASSRDRGNEQYF	TGCGCCAGCAGCCGGGACAGGGGAAACGAGCAGTACTTC
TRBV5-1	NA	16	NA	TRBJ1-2	CASSLETGKLNYGYTF	TGCGCCAGCAGCTTGGAGACAGGAAAGCTTAACTATGGCTACACCTTC
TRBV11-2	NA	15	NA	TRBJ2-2	CASSVYREAAGELFF	TGTGCCAGCAGCGTATACAGGGAAGCCGCCGGGGAGCTGTTTTTT
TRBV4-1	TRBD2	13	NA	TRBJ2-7	CASSQGEGLEQYF	TGCGCCAGCAGCCAAGGGGAGGGGCTTGAGCAGTACTTC
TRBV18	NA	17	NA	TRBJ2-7	CASSLNSGLPSSYEQYF	TGTGCCAGCTCACTCAACTCCGGACTCCCTAGCTCCTACGAGCAGTACTTC
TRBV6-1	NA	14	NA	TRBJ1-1	CASTKRSENTEAFF	TGTGCCAGCACCAAACGGAGTGAGAACACTGAAGCTTTCTTT
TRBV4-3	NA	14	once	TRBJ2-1	CASSQLTPGNEQFF	TGCGCCAGCAGCCAACTCACTCCGGGAAATGAGCAGTTCTTC
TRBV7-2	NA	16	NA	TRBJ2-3	CASIQRVGGVTDTQYF	TGTGCCAGCATTCAAAGGGTAGGCGGGGTCACAGATACGCAGTATTTT